This TCR beta chain was documented in a study of blood T cell repertoires in COVID-19. Study overall: Collection of acute and convalescent COVID-19 samples took place in the United States, Italy and Spain. Sources were T cells, B-cell-depleted T cells, or PBMCs; the material itself was cDNA or gDNA.

The CDR3 loop spans 15 amino acids. The germline V and J ends were trimmed by 4 bases and 0 bases, with 10 bases remaining between them. CDR1 and CDR2 (germline): SEHNR, FQNEAQ (reference sequence). In the original processing: The assay estimated nucleated cells by amplifying reference gene primers. Sequencing used immunoSEQ multiplex PCR; TCRdb keeps in-frame clones, though not all of them. V and J calls and clone size come straight from that table; D and trimming were deduced from the DNA. The sample includes roughly 350,000 clones, 87% of them seen just once. Enrollment of patients from Seattle took place during active infection, with longitudinal follow-up.

This sequence originates from a woman in her forties or fifties with COVID-19, enrolled during active disease. The sequenced material came from peripheral blood. The chain joins TRBV7-9 to TRBJ1-5; the D is unclear. In DNA form, the CDR3 reads TGTGCCAGCAGCTCCGGGAGTTATAGCAATCAGCCCCAGCATTTT. Its translation: CASSSGSYSNQPQHF.